These 16 T cell receptor beta chains were all obtained from the same sample, sequenced in a study of cytomegalovirus exposure and HLA in healthy donors. The PCR ran on 60 Vbeta and 13 Jbeta primers. Assay: immunoSEQ multiplex PCR; the TCRdb copy retains only in-frame clones and omits some. Among 150,000 or so clones listed, roughly 73% were seen once. The sequencing input was PBMCs. Every receptor here comes from a man between 18 and 35 years old in good health and CMV-seropositive.

The chain links TRBV7-2 to TRBJ2-7; D may be TRBD2 (5 bases). Trimming stripped 5 bases from V and 3 bases from J, with 8 bases between. This CDR3 is 12 amino acids long. Germline V CDR1 and CDR2: SGHTA, FQGNSA. CDR3 loop: CASSPSGYEQYF. CDR3 DNA sequence: TGTGCCAGCAGCCCAAGCGGCTACGAGCAGTACTTC.

J is TRBJ2-7 and V is TRBV2; tentative D call: TRBD1 (5 bases). Per the germline V gene, CDR1 is SNHLY and CDR2 is FYNNEI. CDR3 length: 13 amino acids. V dropped 10 bases and J dropped 6 bases, with 19 bases sitting between them. CDR3 sequence (DNA): TGTGCCACCGAAGGGGCAGAGTCCGGCGAGCAGTACTTC. This encodes CATEGAESGEQYF.

The chain employs TRBV30 and TRBJ1-5, with 10 bases identical to TRBD1. The ends lost 5 bases at V and 6 bases at J; junction bases unmatched: 4. Germline CDR1 GTSNPN, CDR2 SVGIG (reference sequence). This CDR3 region has 13 residues. The CDR3 DNA is TGTGCCTGGGGGACAGGGGTAGGTCAGCCCCAGCATTTT. Translated, it gives CAWGTGVGQPQHF.

V is TRBV7-9 and J is TRBJ2-6; D not resolved. V shed 6 bases and J shed 1 base, with 7 bases lying between them. Germline V gene data show CDR1 as SEHNR and CDR2 as FQNEAQ (reference sequence). The CDR3 has 14 residues. In DNA form, the CDR3 reads TGTGCCAGCAGGTCCTCGTCTGGGGCCAACGTCCTGACTTTC. Amino acids: CASRSSSGANVLTF.

This chain joins TRBV11-3 and TRBJ2-1; TRBD2 matches 10 bases. The V gene end was trimmed by 3 bases and the J gene end by 6 bases; junction bases not matched to a gene: 5. The CDR3 has 15 residues. CDR1 and CDR2 from the germline V gene are SGHNT and YENEEA. CDR3 coding DNA: TGTGCCAGCAGCTTGGGCAGCGGGAGGGTCAATGAGCAGTTCTTC. Encoded protein: CASSLGSGRVNEQFF.

V and J are TRBV28 and TRBJ1-4; D call uncertain. This CDR3 has 14 residues. V was shortened by 5 bases and J by 0 bases, with 7 bases between the two germline ends. From germline, CDR1 is MDHEN and CDR2 SYDVKM. In DNA form, the CDR3 reads TGTGCCAGCAGTGAGCATTCAACTAATGAAAAACTGTTTTTT. Translated: CASSEHSTNEKLFF.

The chain recombines TRBV2 with TRBJ2-5; 7 bases align to TRBD1. The J call may be incorrect, as the DNA end agrees better with TRBJ2-7. The CDR3 is 15 amino acids. Germline V gene data show CDR1 as SNHLY and CDR2 as FYNNEI. CDR3 coding DNA: TGTGCCAGCAGTGAAGTGGGGGACAGCTCCTACGAGCAGTACTTC. It codes for CASSEVGDSSYEQYF.

The chain carries TRBV6-1 and TRBJ2-3; D ambiguous. The length of the CDR3 is 18 residues. The V end was cut by 0 bases, the J end by 2 bases, with 18 bases between. From germline, CDR1 is MNHNS and CDR2 SASEGT. The CDR3 DNA follows: TGTGCCAGCAGTGAAGCCCTCGCCGCGCATTCTAACACAGATACGCAGTATTTT. This sequence encodes CASSEALAAHSNTDTQYF.

This chain links TRBV7-9 with TRBJ2-1; 11 nucleotides agree with TRBD2. The germline V gene has CDR1 SEHNR and CDR2 FQNEAQ (reference sequence). The CDR3 runs 15 residues. V dropped 2 bases and J dropped 8; count of bases not matched to a gene: 5. CDR3 coding DNA: TGTGCCAGCAGCTTATTTACACTAGCGGGAGATGAGCAGTTCTTC. The encoded protein is CASSLFTLAGDEQFF.

The chain combines TRBV11-1 with TRBJ2-2; possibly TRBD2 for D (5 bases). The CDR3 is made up of 17 amino acids. Trimming cost V 1 base and J 4 bases, with 16 bases left between them. Germline CDR1 reads SGHAT; CDR2 reads FQDESV (reference sequence). The CDR3 protein is CASSLVFREGSTGELFF. In DNA form, the CDR3 reads TGTGCCAGCAGCTTAGTTTTCCGTGAGGGTAGCACCGGGGAGCTGTTTTTT.

The chain has TRBV19 and TRBJ2-1; 13 bases line up with TRBD2. The V gene's germline CDR1 is LNHDA and CDR2 SQIVND (reference sequence). The CDR3 has 17 amino acids. With V trimmed by 7 bases and J by 1 base, 7 bases remained unmatched. Here the CDR3 DNA reads TGTGCCAGTACCAAGGGACTAGCGGGGCTATCCTACAATGAGCAGTTCTTC. This gives the protein CASTKGLAGLSYNEQFF.

The chain combines TRBV30 with TRBJ1-3; D call uncertain. The germline V gene encodes CDR1 GTSNPN and CDR2 SVGIG (reference sequence). There are 15 residues in the CDR3. V was pared by 2 bases and J by 0 bases, with 11 bases between. The chain's CDR3 is CAWSRGSISGNTIYF. CDR3 bases: TGTGCCTGGAGTCGCGGCTCTATCTCTGGAAACACCATATATTTT.

This clone was recorded only once. The rearrangement uses TRBV28 and TRBJ2-2, with D possibly matching TRBD2 (6 bases). Per the germline V gene, CDR1 is MDHEN and CDR2 is SYDVKM. Trimming left V 7 bases short and J 2 bases short, with 17 bases between. The CDR3 has 16 residues. The CDR3 DNA follows: TGTGCCAGCAACACTCGGGAGCCCCAAAACACCGGGGAGCTGTTTTTT. This translates into CASNTREPQNTGELFF.

The CDR3 nucleotides are TGTGCCACCAGGGCCTTAGCGGGAGGCACAGATACGCAGTATTTT. Translation gives CATRALAGGTDTQYF. The genes are TRBV15 and TRBJ2-3; 9 bases fit TRBD2. J lost 1 base, V lost 6 bases, and 5 bases had no gene match. This CDR3 has 15 residues. CDR1 LNHNV and CDR2 YYDKDF come from the germline V gene (reference sequence).

The chain is built from TRBV29-1 and TRBJ2-1, with 9 positions matching TRBD2. The CDR3 is 17 amino acids. The V gene end was trimmed by 4 bases and the J gene end by 0 bases; junction bases not matched to a gene: 10. Germline V lookup: CDR1 SQVTM, CDR2 ANQGSEA. The CDR3 reads CSVVWTSEKSSYNEQFF. The DNA of the CDR3 is TGCAGCGTTGTATGGACTAGCGAGAAAAGCTCCTACAATGAGCAGTTCTTC.

This chain joins TRBV10-3 and TRBJ1-1; D is perhaps TRBD1 (6 bases). With 3 bases removed from V and 4 bases from J, the gap between germline ends came to 15 bases. CDR1 and CDR2 from the germline V gene are ENHRY and SYGVKD. The CDR3 runs to 15 residues. The CDR3 reads CAISENRVSSTEAFF. CDR3 nucleotides: TGTGCCATCAGTGAAAACAGGGTTTCGAGCACTGAAGCTTTCTTT.